This T cell receptor beta chain derives from a study of Graves' ophthalmopathy and Graves' hyperthyroidism. Across the whole study: If no ophthalmopathy appeared within 18 months of follow-up, hyperthyroidism was termed stable.

RNA transcripts were the template, and TCR beta CDR3 regions were amplified from them. First-round RT-PCR used HTBI primers; second-round multiplex PCR followed. TCRdb re-derived calls from the multiplex PCR reads in MiXCR, one entry per CDR3 protein. The sample lists 1 million to 1.3 million distinct CDR3 sequences, about two fifths occurring once. Germline lookup yields CDR1 LNHDA and CDR2 SQIVND (reference sequence). V lost 7 bases, J lost 2 bases, and 11 bases lay in between. CDR3 length equals 13 residues. The source of this sequence is an adult man with Graves' hyperthyroidism. The sequenced sample consisted of peripheral blood or thyroid tissue (not recorded which). The V gene is TRBV19, the J gene TRBJ1-2; D is ambiguous. The CDR3 region is CASINDENYGYTF. As DNA, the CDR3 is TGTGCCAGTATCAATGACGAAAACTATGGCTACACCTTC.